This T cell receptor beta chain was recorded in a study of T cell responses to AZD1222 COVID-19 vaccine. Study observations and caveats: Epitopes outside B.1.351 and B.1.1.7 mutated regions reportedly drew nearly half of spike TCRs. Seropositive status at baseline applied to only a handful of AZD1222 recipients.

Sequencing used immunoSEQ multiplex PCR; TCRdb keeps in-frame clones, though not all of them. Altogether tens of thousands of clones are present, 85% to 90% being singletons, with the ten largest covering roughly 7%. Germline V gene sequence: CDR1 SNHLY, CDR2 FYNNEI. This CDR3 is built from 14 residues. Trimming removed 6 bases from V and 5 bases from J; junction bases left unmatched: 5. On this clone: Its antigen remains unidentified.

The input for sequencing was peripheral blood, taken on day 0 of AZD1222 vaccination. The sequence was obtained from an adult in good health. The V call is TRBV2, the J call TRBJ1-5; 9 bases agree with TRBD1. CDR3 sequence (DNA): TGTGCCAGCAGGTTCGGACAGGGGTATCAGCCCCAGCATTTT. It translates to CASRFGQGYQPQHF.